Listed here are 21 T cell receptor beta chains from one sample, sequenced in a study of blood T cell repertoires in COVID-19. The method was immunoSEQ multiplex PCR; TCRdb's version includes in-frame clones alone and lacks a portion of them. The sample shows fewer than 200,000 clones, approximately 86% of them seen only once. The sample consisted of peripheral blood. The receptors stem from a man in his fifties with active or convalescent COVID-19.

CDR3 DNA: TGTGCCAGCAGTTTTGACAGCATGAACACTGAAGCTTTCTTT. Its protein product is CASSFDSMNTEAFF. This chain links TRBV6-5 with TRBJ1-1, with D possibly matching TRBD1 (5 bases). The germline V and J ends were trimmed by 4 bases and 0 bases, with 9 bases remaining between them. The CDR3 spans 14 residues. The germline V gene has CDR1 MNHEY and CDR2 SVGAGI.

This chain uses TRBV14 with TRBJ1-4; D is perhaps TRBD1 (6 bases). The CDR3 is 16 residues long. Per germline, CDR1 SGHDN and CDR2 FVKESK. Between the trimmed V and J ends, which lost 1 base and 7 bases, there was a span of 16 bases. CDR3 sequence (DNA): TGTGCCAGCAGCCAAGGAGGGCGGGGGCTGCGTGAAAAACTGTTTTTT. Its translation: CASSQGGRGLREKLFF.

The rearrangement links TRBV28 to TRBJ1-1; 8 bases map to TRBD1. This CDR3 contains 14 residues. The germline CDR1 and CDR2 sequences are MDHEN and SYDVKM. Germline trimming cut 5 bases from V and 1 base from J; bases unmatched to any gene: 3. CDR3 bases: TGTGCCAGCAGTCTAACAGGGGGGAACACTGAAGCTTTCTTT. This gives the protein CASSLTGGNTEAFF.

V usage is TRBV7-6 and J usage is TRBJ1-3; no definite D call. There are 16 residues in the CDR3. V gave up 0 bases and J gave up 0 bases, with 9 bases separating them. Germline V gene data show CDR1 as SGHVS and CDR2 as FNYEAQ. This chain's CDR3 is CASSLAPGVSGNTIYF. CDR3 bases: TGTGCCAGCAGCTTAGCGCCGGGAGTCTCTGGAAACACCATATATTTT.

The V gene is TRBV7-9, the J gene TRBJ2-3; TRBD2 agrees at 12 bases. The germline CDR1 and CDR2 sequences are SEHNR and FQNEAQ (reference sequence). Unmatched junction bases numbered 14, after V lost 7 bases and J lost 3 bases. CDR3 length equals 18 residues. The CDR3 DNA sequence: TGTGCCAGCATCACCTCCCGTGAACTAGCGGGGGGAACAGATACGCAGTATTTT. Translation gives CASITSRELAGGTDTQYF.

The gene calls are TRBV5-1 and TRBJ1-1; 7 nucleotides match TRBD1. Losses at the gene ends were 4 bases for V and 4 bases for J; bases not matched to a gene: 10. The CDR3 contains 15 residues. The germline CDR1 and CDR2 sequences are SGHRS and YFSETQ. CDR3 bases: TGCGCCAGCAGCCCTCCTCGACAGGGAGGCACTGAAGCTTTCTTT. Protein sequence: CASSPPRQGGTEAFF.

This clone has a handful of counts. The chain links TRBV9 to TRBJ1-2; the D gene is possibly TRBD1 (5 bases). V dropped 0 bases and J dropped 3 bases, with 12 bases sitting between them. In germline, CDR1 is SGDLS, CDR2 YYNGEE. The CDR3 sequence is 15 residues long. The CDR3 here is CASSVGTVGDYGYTF. CDR3 coding DNA: TGTGCCAGCAGCGTAGGTACAGTAGGGGACTATGGCTACACCTTC.

The chain carries TRBV15 and TRBJ2-3; D may be TRBD1 (6 bases). The CDR3 loop spans 14 amino acids. The germline CDR1 and CDR2 sequences are LNHNV and YYDKDF (reference sequence). Deletions cut 1 base from V and 2 bases from J, with 7 bases between. The CDR3 loop is CATSRGTDTDTQYF. As DNA, the CDR3 is TGTGCCACCAGCAGAGGGACAGACACAGATACGCAGTATTTT.

This clone was detected only once. The CDR3 coding sequence is TGTGCCAGTAGTACGAGTTTCCACATATATTTT. The encoded protein is CASSTSFHIYF. V and J are TRBV19 and TRBJ1-3; D is unresolved. This CDR3 comprises 11 residues. V lost 4 bases and J 12 bases, leaving 10 bases between the germline ends. The germline V gene encodes CDR1 LNHDA and CDR2 SQIVND (reference sequence).

V usage is TRBV24-1 and J usage is TRBJ1-3; D is uncertain. The CDR3 contains 13 residues. With 8 bases removed from V and 3 bases from J, the gap between germline ends came to 10 bases. Germline V gene lookup returns CDR1 KGHDR and CDR2 SFDVKD. The CDR3 DNA reads TGTGCCACCATGCCATCCGGTGGAAACACCATATATTTT. This translates into CATMPSGGNTIYF.

The V gene is TRBV30, the J gene TRBJ1-5; 7 nucleotides align to TRBD1. Looked up from germline, CDR1 is GTSNPN and CDR2 is SVGIG (reference sequence). The V segment lost 5 bases and the J segment 4 bases; nucleotides outside the gene matches: 8. There are 14 residues in the CDR3. The CDR3, as DNA: TGTGCCTGGTCCCGGGACAGCACAAATCAGCCCCAGCATTTT. As protein: CAWSRDSTNQPQHF.

This sequence joins TRBV7-2 and TRBJ2-5; D gene ambiguous. The germline CDR1 and CDR2 sequences are SGHTA and FQGNSA. Trimming stripped 4 bases from V and 2 bases from J, with 17 bases between. The CDR3 consists of 16 residues. CDR3 residues: CASSSLRSRSQETQYF. CDR3 DNA: TGTGCCAGCAGCTCCCTCCGGAGTAGGTCTCAAGAGACCCAGTACTTC.

The chain is built from TRBV2 and TRBJ2-7; 7 positions match TRBD2. Germline-derived CDR1 and CDR2 are SNHLY and FYNNEI. Unmatched junction bases numbered 6, after V lost 0 bases and J lost 1 base. This CDR3 is built from 16 residues. The CDR3 reads CASSEAVAGSSYEQYF. As DNA, the CDR3 is TGTGCCAGCAGTGAAGCGGTAGCGGGCTCTTCCTACGAGCAGTACTTC.

The chain has TRBV7-2 and TRBJ1-3; 7 bases line up with TRBD1. CDR1 is SGHTA and CDR2 is FQGNSA in the germline V gene. The CDR3 is 15 amino acids. Losses at the gene ends were 2 bases for V and 7 bases for J; bases not matched to a gene: 8. The CDR3 sequence: CASSLHPGGRNTIYF. CDR3 coding DNA: TGTGCCAGCAGCTTACATCCAGGGGGGAGGAACACCATATATTTT.

The gene calls are TRBV30 and TRBJ2-3; no clear D. The CDR3 is 14 residues long. Trimming cost V 3 bases and J 0 bases, with 10 bases left between them. Germline loops: CDR1 GTSNPN, CDR2 SVGIG (reference sequence). The CDR3 nucleotides are TGTGCCTGGAGATCGGTAACTAGCACAGATACGCAGTATTTT. Protein: CAWRSVTSTDTQYF. Together with reference TRBV30 and TRBJ2-3, the CDR3 gives the full variable domain: SQTIHQWPATLVQPVGSPLSLECTVEGTSNPNLYWYRQAAGRGLQLLFYSVGIGQISSEVPQNLSASRPQDRQFILSSKKLLLSDSGFYLCAWRSVTSTDTQYFGPGTRLTVL.

In this sample, this clone turned up a few times. This chain links TRBV7-3 with TRBJ2-2; TRBD1 agrees at 8 bases. V shed 5 bases, J shed 4 bases, and the junction held 6 bases outside the gene matches. The CDR3 runs 15 residues. Germline V CDR1 and CDR2: SGHTA, FQGTGA. The CDR3 spells CASSATGDSTGELFF. In DNA, the CDR3 is TGTGCCAGCAGCGCGACAGGGGACAGCACCGGGGAGCTGTTTTTT.

The chain has TRBV4-3 and TRBJ1-2; TRBD1 matches at 10 bases. In germline, CDR1 is LGHNA, CDR2 YSLEER. J was trimmed by 4 bases and V by 0 bases; bases with no gene match: 5. The CDR3 extends over 16 amino acids. CDR3 protein: CASSQDLGDRGYGYTF. In DNA, the CDR3 is TGCGCCAGCAGCCAAGATCTTGGGGACAGGGGCTATGGCTACACCTTC.

This clone came up a few times. This chain links TRBV18 with TRBJ1-2; 8 positions match TRBD1. The CDR3 covers 15 residues. Trimming at V came to 0 bases and at J to 8 bases, leaving 8 bases not matched to a gene. Germline lookup yields CDR1 KGHSH and CDR2 LQKENI. Here the CDR3 DNA reads TGTGCCAGCTCACCACCTAAGACAGGGGAAGGCGGCTACACCTTC. Translated: CASSPPKTGEGGYTF.

The chain carries TRBV19 and TRBJ2-2; 7 bases line up with TRBD1. The trim removed 6 bases at V and 4 bases at J, leaving 8 bases unmatched. CDR1 LNHDA and CDR2 SQIVND come from the germline V gene (reference sequence). The CDR3 is 15 residues long. Written as DNA, the CDR3 is TGTGCCAGTAGAGGGGGCAGGGGGTTCACCGGGGAGCTGTTTTTT. Its translation is CASRGGRGFTGELFF.

This chain joins TRBV6-6 and TRBJ2-2, with 7 bases fitting TRBD2. There are 15 residues in the CDR3. V shed 5 bases and J 3 bases; nucleotides not matched to a gene: 6. Germline lookup yields CDR1 MNHNY and CDR2 SVGAGI (reference sequence). CDR3 protein: CASSPGGGHTGELFF. The CDR3 DNA sequence: TGTGCCAGCAGTCCCGGGGGAGGGCACACCGGGGAGCTGTTTTTT.

This rearrangement joins TRBV3-1 (or the pseudogene TRBV3-2) to TRBJ1-3, with TRBD1 as a possible D gene (5 bases). Looked up from germline, CDR1 is LGHDT and CDR2 is YNNKEL (reference sequence). V lost 1 base to trimming and J lost 3 bases, with 13 bases between them. This CDR3 is 16 amino acids long. This CDR3 reads CASSQGGRVGGNTIYF. The CDR3 DNA follows: TGTGCCAGCAGCCAAGGGGGCAGGGTAGGTGGAAACACCATATATTTT.